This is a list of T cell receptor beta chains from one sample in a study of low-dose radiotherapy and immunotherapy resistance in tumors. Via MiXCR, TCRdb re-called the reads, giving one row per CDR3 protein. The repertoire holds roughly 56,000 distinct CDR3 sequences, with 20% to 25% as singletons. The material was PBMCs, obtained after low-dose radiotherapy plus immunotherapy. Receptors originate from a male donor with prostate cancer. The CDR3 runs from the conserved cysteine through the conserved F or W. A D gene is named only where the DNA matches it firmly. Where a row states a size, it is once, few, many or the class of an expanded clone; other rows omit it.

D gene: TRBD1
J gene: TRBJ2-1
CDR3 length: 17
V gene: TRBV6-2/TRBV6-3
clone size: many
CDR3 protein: CASSYSILTGGGNEQFF
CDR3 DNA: TGTGCCAGCAGTTACTCGATTTTGACAGGGGGCGGCAATGAGCAGTTCTTC

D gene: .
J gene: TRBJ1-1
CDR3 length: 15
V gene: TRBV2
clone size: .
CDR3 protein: CASSGDGGRNTEAFF
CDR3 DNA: TGTGCCAGCAGTGGGGATGGGGGCCGGAACACTGAAGCTTTCTTT

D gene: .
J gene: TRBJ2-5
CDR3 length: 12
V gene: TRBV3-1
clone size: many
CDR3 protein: CASSQSYETQYF
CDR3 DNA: TGTGCCAGCAGCCAAAGCTACGAGACCCAGTACTTC

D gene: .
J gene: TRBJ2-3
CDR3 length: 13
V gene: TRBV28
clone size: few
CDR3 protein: CASRGPGTDTQYF
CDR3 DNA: TGTGCCAGCAGGGGGCCTGGCACAGATACGCAGTATTTT

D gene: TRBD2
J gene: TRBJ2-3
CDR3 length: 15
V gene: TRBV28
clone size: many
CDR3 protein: CASSPLGGSTDTQYF
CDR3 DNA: TGTGCCAGCAGCCCCCTGGGCGGGAGTACAGATACGCAGTATTTT

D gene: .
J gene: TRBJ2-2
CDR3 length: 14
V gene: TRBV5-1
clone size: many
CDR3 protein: CASSLGQGIGELFF
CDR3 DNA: TGCGCCAGCAGCTTGGGGCAGGGGATCGGGGAGCTGTTTTTT

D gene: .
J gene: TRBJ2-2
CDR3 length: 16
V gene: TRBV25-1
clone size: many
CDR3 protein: CASDSGLTANTGELFF
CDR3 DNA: TGTGCCAGCGACTCTGGTCTAACCGCGAACACCGGGGAGCTGTTTTTT

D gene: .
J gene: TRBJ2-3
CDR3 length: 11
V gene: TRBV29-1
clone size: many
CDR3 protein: CSVDLVDTQYF
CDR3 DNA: TGCAGCGTTGACCTCGTAGATACGCAGTATTTT

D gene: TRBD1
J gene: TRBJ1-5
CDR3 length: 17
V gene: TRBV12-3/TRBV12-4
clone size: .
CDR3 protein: CASSLGQGAYSNQPQHF
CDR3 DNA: TGTGCCAGCAGTTTGGGACAGGGGGCCTATAGCAATCAGCCCCAGCATTTT

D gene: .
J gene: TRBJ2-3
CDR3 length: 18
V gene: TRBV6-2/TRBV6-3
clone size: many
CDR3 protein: CASSYLGSRGEGTDTQYF
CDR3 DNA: TGTGCCAGCAGTTACTTGGGCTCCCGTGGTGAAGGCACAGATACGCAGTATTTT

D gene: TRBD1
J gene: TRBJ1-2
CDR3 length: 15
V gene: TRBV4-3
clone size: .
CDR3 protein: CASSQTQGVKWVYTF
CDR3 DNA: TGCGCCAGCAGCCAGACCCAGGGGGTTAAGTGGGTCTACACCTTC

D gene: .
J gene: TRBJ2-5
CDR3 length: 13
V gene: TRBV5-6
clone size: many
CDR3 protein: CASSLRSGETQYF
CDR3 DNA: TGTGCCAGCAGCTTAAGGAGCGGGGAGACCCAGTACTTC

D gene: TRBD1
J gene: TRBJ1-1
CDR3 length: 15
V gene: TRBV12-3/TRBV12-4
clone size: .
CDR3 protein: CASSSRQGMNTEAFF
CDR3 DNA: TGTGCCAGCAGTTCCCGACAGGGTATGAACACTGAAGCTTTCTTT

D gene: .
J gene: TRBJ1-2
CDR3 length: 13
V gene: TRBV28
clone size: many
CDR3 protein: CATKSDRRYGYTF
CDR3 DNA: TGTGCCACCAAATCCGACAGAAGATATGGCTACACCTTC

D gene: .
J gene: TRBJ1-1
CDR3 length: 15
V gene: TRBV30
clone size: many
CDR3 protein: CAWSVRLVMNTEAFF
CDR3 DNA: TGTGCCTGGAGTGTACGTCTCGTCATGAACACTGAAGCTTTCTTT

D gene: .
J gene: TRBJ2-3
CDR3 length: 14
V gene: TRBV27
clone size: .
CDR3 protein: CASSFTASTDTQYF
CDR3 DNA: TGTGCCAGCAGTTTTACTGCTAGCACAGATACGCAGTATTTT

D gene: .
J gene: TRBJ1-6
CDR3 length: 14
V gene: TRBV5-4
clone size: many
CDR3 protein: CASSRGSRHSPLHF
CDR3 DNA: TGTGCCAGCAGCCGGGGGAGCCGGCACTCACCCCTCCACTTT

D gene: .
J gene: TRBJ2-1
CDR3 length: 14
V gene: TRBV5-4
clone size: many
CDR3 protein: CASSFPGPVNEQFF
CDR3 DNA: TGTGCCAGCAGCTTTCCAGGCCCCGTCAATGAGCAGTTCTTC

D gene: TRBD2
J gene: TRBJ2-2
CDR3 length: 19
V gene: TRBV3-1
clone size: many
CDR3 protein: CASSQVGLADFPNTGELFF
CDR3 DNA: TGTGCCAGCAGCCAGGTCGGACTAGCGGACTTTCCGAACACCGGGGAGCTGTTTTTT

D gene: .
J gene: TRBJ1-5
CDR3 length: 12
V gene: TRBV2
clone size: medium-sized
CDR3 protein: CASSVDRQPQHF
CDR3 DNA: TGTGCCAGCAGTGTTGACAGACAGCCCCAGCATTTT

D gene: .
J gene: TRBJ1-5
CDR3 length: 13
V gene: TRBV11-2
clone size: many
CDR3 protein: CASSFNPDQPQHF
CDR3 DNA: TGTGCCAGCAGCTTCAACCCGGATCAGCCCCAGCATTTT

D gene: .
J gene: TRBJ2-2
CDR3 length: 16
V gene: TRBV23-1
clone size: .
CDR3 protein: CASSQSLGPHRGAVFF
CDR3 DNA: .

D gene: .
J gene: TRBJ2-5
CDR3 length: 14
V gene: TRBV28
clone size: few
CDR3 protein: CASRNRGPQETQYF
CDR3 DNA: TGTGCCAGCAGAAATCGGGGCCCCCAAGAGACCCAGTACTTC

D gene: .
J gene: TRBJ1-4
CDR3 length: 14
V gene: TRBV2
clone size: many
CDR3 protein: CASFTDSVGEKLFF
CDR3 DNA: TGTGCCAGTTTTACGGACAGTGTAGGGGAAAAACTGTTTTTT

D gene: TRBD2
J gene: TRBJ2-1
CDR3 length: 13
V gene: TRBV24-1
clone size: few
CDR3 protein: CATSDFQREGQFF
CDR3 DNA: TGTGCCACCAGTGATTTTCAGCGGGAGGGGCAGTTCTTC

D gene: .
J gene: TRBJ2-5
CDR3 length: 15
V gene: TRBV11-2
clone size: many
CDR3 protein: CASSLEGGGTNTQYF
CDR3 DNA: TGTGCCAGCAGCTTGGAGGGGGGCGGGACGAATACCCAGTACTTC

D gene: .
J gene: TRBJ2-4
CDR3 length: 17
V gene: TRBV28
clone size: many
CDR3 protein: CASSHQPAGGTKNIQYF
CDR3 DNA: TGTGCCAGCAGTCATCAGCCCGCTGGGGGGACCAAAAACATTCAGTACTTC

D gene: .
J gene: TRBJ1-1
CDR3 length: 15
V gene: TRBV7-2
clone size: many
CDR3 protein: CASSLAGGLATEAFF
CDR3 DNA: TGTGCCAGCAGCTTAGCGGGGGGGTTAGCCACTGAAGCTTTCTTT

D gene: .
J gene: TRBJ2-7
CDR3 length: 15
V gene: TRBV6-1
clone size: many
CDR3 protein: CASSEDWELGRVGYF
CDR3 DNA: TGTGCCAGCAGTGAAGATTGGGAGTTGGGACGTGTGGGGTACTTC

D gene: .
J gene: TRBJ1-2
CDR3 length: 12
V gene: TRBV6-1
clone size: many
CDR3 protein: CASMAGTYGYTF
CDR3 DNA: TGTGCCAGCATGGCGGGGACCTATGGCTACACCTTC

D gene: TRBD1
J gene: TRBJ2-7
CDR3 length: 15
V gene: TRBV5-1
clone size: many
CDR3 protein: CASSLVGTGAYEQYF
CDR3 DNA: TGCGCCAGCAGCTTGGTTGGGACAGGGGCCTACGAGCAGTACTTC

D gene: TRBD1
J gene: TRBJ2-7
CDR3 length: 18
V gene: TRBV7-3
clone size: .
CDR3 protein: CASSEGGQGAEFSYEQYF
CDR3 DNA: TGTGCCAGCAGCGAGGGGGGACAGGGGGCTGAGTTTTCCTACGAGCAGTACTTC

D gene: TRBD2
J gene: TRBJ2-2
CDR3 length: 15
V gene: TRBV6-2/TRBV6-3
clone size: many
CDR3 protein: CASRRTSGYPGELFF
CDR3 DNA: TGTGCCAGCAGGAGAACTAGCGGGTACCCCGGGGAGCTGTTTTTT

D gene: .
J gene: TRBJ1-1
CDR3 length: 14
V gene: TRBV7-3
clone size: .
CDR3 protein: CASSLVKGNTEAFF
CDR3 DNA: TGTGCCAGCAGCTTAGTTAAGGGGAACACTGAAGCTTTCTTT

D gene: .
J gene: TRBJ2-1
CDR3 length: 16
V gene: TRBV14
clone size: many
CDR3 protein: CASSRLDAPRYNEQFF
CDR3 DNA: TGTGCCAGCAGCCGATTAGACGCGCCAAGATACAATGAGCAGTTCTTC

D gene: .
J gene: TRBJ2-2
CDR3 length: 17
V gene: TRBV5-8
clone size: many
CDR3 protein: CASSLSFGSLNTGELFF
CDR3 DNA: TGTGCCAGCAGCTTGTCCTTCGGCAGCTTGAACACCGGGGAGCTGTTTTTT

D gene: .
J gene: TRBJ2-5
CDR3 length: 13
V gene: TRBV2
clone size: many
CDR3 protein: CASYAVAEETQYF
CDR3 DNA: TGTGCCAGCTATGCAGTAGCGGAAGAGACCCAGTACTTC

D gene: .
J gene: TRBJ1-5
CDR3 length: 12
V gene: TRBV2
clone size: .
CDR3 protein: CASSERGGLMYF
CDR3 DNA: TGTGCCAGCAGTGAACGGGGGGGCCTGATGTATTTT

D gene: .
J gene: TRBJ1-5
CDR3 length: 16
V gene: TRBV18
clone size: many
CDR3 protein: CASSPPGQASNQPQHF
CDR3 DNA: TGTGCCAGCTCACCACCAGGCCAGGCTAGCAATCAGCCCCAGCATTTT

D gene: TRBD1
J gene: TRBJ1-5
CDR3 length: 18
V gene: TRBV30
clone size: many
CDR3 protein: CAWSLGQDLSYSNQPQHF
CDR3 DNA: TGTGCCTGGAGCTTAGGACAGGACTTATCGTATAGCAATCAGCCCCAGCATTTT

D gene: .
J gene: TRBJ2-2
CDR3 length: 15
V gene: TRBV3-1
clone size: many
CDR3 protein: CASSLGLGGPGELFF
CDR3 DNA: TGTGCCAGCAGCCTCGGACTAGGGGGCCCCGGGGAGCTGTTTTTT

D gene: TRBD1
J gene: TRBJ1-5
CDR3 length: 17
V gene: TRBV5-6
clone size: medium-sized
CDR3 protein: CASSATDRGLLNQPQHF
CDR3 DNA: TGTGCCAGCAGCGCGACGGACAGGGGCCTCCTCAATCAGCCCCAGCATTTT

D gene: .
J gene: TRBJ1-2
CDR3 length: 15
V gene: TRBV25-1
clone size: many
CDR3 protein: CASSEYVGRDYGYTF
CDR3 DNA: TGTGCCAGCAGTGAATACGTGGGCAGGGACTATGGCTACACCTTC

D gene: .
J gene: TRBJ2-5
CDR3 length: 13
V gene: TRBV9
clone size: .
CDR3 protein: CASSVGGAETQYF
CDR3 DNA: TGTGCCAGCAGCGTCGGGGGTGCGGAGACCCAGTACTTC

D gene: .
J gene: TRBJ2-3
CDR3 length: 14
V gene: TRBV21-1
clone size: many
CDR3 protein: CASVDRREADTQYF
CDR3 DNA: TGTGCCAGCGTGGACAGGCGAGAGGCAGATACGCAGTATTTT

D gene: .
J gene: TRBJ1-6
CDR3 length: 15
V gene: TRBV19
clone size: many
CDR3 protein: CASSISSEGFSPLHF
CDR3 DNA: TGTGCCAGTAGTATCTCGTCTGAGGGTTTCTCACCCCTCCACTTT

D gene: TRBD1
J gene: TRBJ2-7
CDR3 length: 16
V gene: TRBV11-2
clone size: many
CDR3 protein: CASSPVRGPTAYEQYF
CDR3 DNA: TGTGCCAGCAGCCCAGTCAGGGGGCCCACGGCCTACGAGCAGTACTTC

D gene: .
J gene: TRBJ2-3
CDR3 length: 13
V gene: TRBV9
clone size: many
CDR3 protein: CASSVGGTDTQYF
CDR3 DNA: TGTGCCAGCAGCGTCGGGGGCACAGATACGCAGTATTTT

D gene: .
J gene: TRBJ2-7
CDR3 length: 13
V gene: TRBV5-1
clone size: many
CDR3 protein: CASSLTASYEQYF
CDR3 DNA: TGCGCCAGCAGCTTGACAGCCTCCTACGAGCAGTACTTC

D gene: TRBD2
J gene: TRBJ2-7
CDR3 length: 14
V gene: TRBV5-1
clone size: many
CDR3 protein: CASRTGTSSYEQYF
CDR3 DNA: TGCGCCAGCAGGACCGGGACTAGCTCCTACGAGCAGTACTTC

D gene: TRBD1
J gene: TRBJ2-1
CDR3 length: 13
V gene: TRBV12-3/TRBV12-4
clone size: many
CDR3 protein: CASTTAGGNEQFF
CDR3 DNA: TGTGCCAGCACCACGGCAGGGGGCAATGAGCAGTTCTTC

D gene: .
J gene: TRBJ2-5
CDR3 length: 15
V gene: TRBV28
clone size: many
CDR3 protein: CASSLPREVQETQYF
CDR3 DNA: TGTGCCAGCAGCCTACCACGGGAAGTGCAAGAGACCCAGTACTTC

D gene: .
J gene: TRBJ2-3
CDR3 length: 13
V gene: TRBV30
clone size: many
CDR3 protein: CAWSPFEGDTQYF
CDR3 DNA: TGTGCCTGGAGTCCCTTTGAAGGAGATACGCAGTATTTT

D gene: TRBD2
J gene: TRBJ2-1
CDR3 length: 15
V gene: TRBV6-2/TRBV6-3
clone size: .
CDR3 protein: CASVPLAGGSNEQFF
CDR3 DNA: TGTGCCAGCGTACCACTAGCGGGGGGTTCCAATGAGCAGTTCTTC

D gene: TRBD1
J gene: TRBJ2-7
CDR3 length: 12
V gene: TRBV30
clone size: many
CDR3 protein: CACRQGIHEQYF
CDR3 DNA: TGTGCCTGTAGACAGGGGATCCACGAGCAGTACTTC

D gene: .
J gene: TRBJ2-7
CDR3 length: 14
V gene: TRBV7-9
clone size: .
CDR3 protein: CASSLADRPYEQYF
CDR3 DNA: TGTGCCAGCAGCTTAGCGGACAGACCCTACGAGCAGTACTTC